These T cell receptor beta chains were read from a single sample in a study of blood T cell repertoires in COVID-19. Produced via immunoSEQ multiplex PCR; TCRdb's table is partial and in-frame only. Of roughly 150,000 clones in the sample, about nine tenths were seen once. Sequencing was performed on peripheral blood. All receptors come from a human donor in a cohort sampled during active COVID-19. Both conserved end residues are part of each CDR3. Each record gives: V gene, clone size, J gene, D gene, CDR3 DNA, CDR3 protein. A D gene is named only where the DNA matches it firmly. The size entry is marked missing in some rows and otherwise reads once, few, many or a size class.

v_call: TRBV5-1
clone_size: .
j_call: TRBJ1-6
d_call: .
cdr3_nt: TGCGCCAGCAGCTCAGGGGACGGGTCCTATAATTCACCCCTCCACTTT
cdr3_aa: CASSSGDGSYNSPLHF

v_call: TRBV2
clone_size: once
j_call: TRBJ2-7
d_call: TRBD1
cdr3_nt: TGTGCCAGCAGCGGACAGGCCGGCTACGAGCAGTACTTC
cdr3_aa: CASSGQAGYEQYF

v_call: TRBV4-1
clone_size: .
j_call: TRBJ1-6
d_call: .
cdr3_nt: TGCGCCAGCAGCCCGTCGAGCGGGGTTAATTCACCCCTCCACTTT
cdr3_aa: CASSPSSGVNSPLHF

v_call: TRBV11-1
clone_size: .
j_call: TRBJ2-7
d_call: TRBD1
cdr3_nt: TGTGCCAGCAGCCCCGATCAGGGGGCGTGGTACGAGCAGTACTTC
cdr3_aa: CASSPDQGAWYEQYF

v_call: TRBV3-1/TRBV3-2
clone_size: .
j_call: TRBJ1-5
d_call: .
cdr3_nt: TGTGCCAGCAGCCCCGCCCGAGGGAAGGGCGGCAATCAGCCCCAGCATTTT
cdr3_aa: CASSPARGKGGNQPQHF

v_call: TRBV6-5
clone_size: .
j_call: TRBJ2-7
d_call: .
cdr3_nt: TGTGCCAGCAGATCCGGGACATTCGTCTACGAGCAGTACTTC
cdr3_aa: CASRSGTFVYEQYF

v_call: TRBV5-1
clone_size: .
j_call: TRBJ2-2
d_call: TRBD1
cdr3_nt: TGCGCCAGCAGCAAGGGACAGTTTACCGGGGAGCTGTTTTTT
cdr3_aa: CASSKGQFTGELFF

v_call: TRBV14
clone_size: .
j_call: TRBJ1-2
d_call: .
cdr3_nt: TGTGCCAGCAGCCAAGGCGGCAGCTCCGAAGGCTACACCTTC
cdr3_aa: CASSQGGSSEGYTF

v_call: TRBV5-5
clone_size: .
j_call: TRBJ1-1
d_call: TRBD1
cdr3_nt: TGTGCCAGCAGCTTTACGATTCGACAGGGAACTGAAGCTTTCTTT
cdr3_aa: CASSFTIRQGTEAFF

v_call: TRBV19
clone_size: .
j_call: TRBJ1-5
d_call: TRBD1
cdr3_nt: TGTGCCAGTAGCGGATTTGGAGGACAGGGCAATCAGCCCCAGCATTTT
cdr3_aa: CASSGFGGQGNQPQHF

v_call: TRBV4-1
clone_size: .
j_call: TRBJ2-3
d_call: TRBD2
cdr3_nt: TGCGCCAGCAGCCACGGGTGGGTAGCGGGGGGGCCGGGCACAGATACGCAGTATTTT
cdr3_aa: CASSHGWVAGGPGTDTQYF

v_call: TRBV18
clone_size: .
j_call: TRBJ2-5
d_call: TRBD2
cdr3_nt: TGTGCCAGCTCACCAGGGCTAGCGGAGGGGGAGACCCAGTACTTC
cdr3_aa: CASSPGLAEGETQYF

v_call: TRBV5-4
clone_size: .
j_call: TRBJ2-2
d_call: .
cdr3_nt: TGTGCCAGCAGCTTGTCAACCCGTTCCGGAGCCGGGGAGCTGTTTTTT
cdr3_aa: CASSLSTRSGAGELFF

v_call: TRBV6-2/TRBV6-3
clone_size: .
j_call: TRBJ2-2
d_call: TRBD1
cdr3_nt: TGTGCCAGCAGCCAACAGGGGATCGTCGGGGAGCTGTTTTTT
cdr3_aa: CASSQQGIVGELFF

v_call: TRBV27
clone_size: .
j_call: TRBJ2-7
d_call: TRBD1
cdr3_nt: TGTGCCAGCAGTTTACTCCCGACAGGGGGAGGTTACGAGCAGTACTTC
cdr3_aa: CASSLLPTGGGYEQYF

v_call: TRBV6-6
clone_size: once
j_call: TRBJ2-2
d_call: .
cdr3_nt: TGTGCCAGCATATCCGGGACACCCGGCGGGGAGCTGTTTTTT
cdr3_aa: CASISGTPGGELFF

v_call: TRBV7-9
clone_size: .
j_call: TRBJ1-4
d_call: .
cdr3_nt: TGTGCCAGCAGCTTCGACAGAGTTAATGAAAAACTGTTTTTT
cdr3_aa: CASSFDRVNEKLFF

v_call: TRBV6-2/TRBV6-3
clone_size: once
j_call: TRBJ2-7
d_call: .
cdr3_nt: TGTGCCAGCAGTTACACACTAAACGAGCAGTACTTC
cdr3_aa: CASSYTLNEQYF

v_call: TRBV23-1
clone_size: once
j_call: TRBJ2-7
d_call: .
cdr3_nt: TGCGCCAGCAGTACACACAGGGAATCCTTCGAGCAGTACTTC
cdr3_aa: CASSTHRESFEQYF

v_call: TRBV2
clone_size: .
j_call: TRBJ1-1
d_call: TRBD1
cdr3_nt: TGTGCCAGCACCGGAGGGGGCCCTGAAGCTTTCTTT
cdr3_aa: CASTGGGPEAFF

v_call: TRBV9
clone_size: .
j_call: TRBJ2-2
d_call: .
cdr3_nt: TGTGCCAGCAGCGTAGGAGGAGGGATTGGAACCGGGGAGCTGTTTTTT
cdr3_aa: CASSVGGGIGTGELFF

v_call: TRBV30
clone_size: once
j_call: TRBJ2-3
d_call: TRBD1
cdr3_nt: TGTGCCTGGAGTCCAGGGGGCGCGGATACGCAGTATTTT
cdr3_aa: CAWSPGGADTQYF

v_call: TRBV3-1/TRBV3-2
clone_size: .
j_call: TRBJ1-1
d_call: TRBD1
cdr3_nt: TGTGCCAGCAGCCCCCGGGACAGGGGGGCTGAAGCTTTCTTT
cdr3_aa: CASSPRDRGAEAFF

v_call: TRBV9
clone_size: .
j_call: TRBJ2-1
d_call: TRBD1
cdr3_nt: TGTGCCAGCAGCCCGGGACAGGGGGCAGGCGATGAGCAGTTCTTC
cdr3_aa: CASSPGQGAGDEQFF

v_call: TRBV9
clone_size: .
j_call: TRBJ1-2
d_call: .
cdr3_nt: TGTGCCAGCAGCACCAGGACAGCTAACTATGGCTACACCTTC
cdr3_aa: CASSTRTANYGYTF

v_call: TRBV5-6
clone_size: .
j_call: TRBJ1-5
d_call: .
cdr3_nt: TGTGCCAGCAGCAAATCAGGGGCGCCCAATCAGCCCCAGCATTTT
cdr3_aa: CASSKSGAPNQPQHF

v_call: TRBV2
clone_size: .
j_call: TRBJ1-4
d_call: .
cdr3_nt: TGTGCCAGCAGTGAAGTTGACTTGGGGCAGTTTTTT
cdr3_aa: CASSEVDLGQFF

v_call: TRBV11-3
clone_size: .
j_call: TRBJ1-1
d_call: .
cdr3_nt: TGTGCCAGCAGCCCTGGGCGGGGGAAGAACACTGAAGCTTTCTTT
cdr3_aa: CASSPGRGKNTEAFF

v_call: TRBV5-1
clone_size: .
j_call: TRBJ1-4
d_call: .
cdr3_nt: TGCGCCAGCAGCTTGATGGCGGCGAATGAAAAACTGTTTTTT
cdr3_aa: CASSLMAANEKLFF

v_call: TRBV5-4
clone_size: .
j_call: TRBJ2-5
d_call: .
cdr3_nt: TGTGCCAGCAGCCCCCAGGCGGGGCCCCAAGAGACCCAGTACTTC
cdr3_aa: CASSPQAGPQETQYF